The 19 T cell receptor beta chains in this list originate from one sample, sequenced in a study of vaccination and CD4 T cells after COVID-19. Time point noted: late sampling 161 to 241 days after vaccination in a few convalescent patients. TCRdb reprocessed the PCR reads with MiXCR, giving one entry per CDR3 protein. In the table there are some 29,000 distinct CDR3 sequences, 51% of which are singletons. Sequences were derived from CD4+ T cells from blood, sampled about 7 months after SARS-CoV-2 vaccination. The source is a human donor who had recovered from COVID-19.

This chain links TRBV15 with TRBJ2-5; 9 nucleotides match TRBD2. V gave up 1 base and J gave up 1 base; unmatched junction bases: 4. This CDR3 is 16 amino acids long. Germline lookup yields CDR1 LNHNV and CDR2 YYDKDF (reference sequence). The CDR3 region is CATSRVAGVGQETQYF. Here the CDR3 DNA reads TGTGCCACCAGCAGAGTAGCGGGAGTCGGCCAAGAGACCCAGTACTTC.

V and J are TRBV27 and TRBJ2-5; no clear D. V was clipped by 0 bases and J by 5 bases, with 7 bases between them. The V gene's germline CDR1 is MNHEY and CDR2 SMNVEV (reference sequence). The CDR3 has 13 residues. The CDR3 coding sequence is TGTGCCAGCAGTTTATCAGTGCGGGAGACCCAGTACTTC. Translating it yields CASSLSVRETQYF.

This chain uses TRBV7-8 with TRBJ1-5, with D unclear. Germline V gives CDR1 SGHVS, CDR2 FQNEAQ. Trimming shortened V by 4 bases and J by 7 bases, and 14 bases separated the two germline ends. This CDR3 has 14 residues. CDR3 sequence: CASSSLWGKQPQHF. The CDR3 region has the DNA TGTGCCAGCAGCTCCTTGTGGGGAAAGCAGCCCCAGCATTTT.

V and J are TRBV6-2 or TRBV6-3 and TRBJ2-1; 10 nucleotides align to TRBD2. Germline CDR1 reads MNHEY; CDR2 reads SVGEGT. This CDR3 contains 15 residues. The junction had 6 bases not matched to a gene; V was cut back by 2 bases and J by 8 bases. The CDR3 reads CASSYEGTSVDEQFF. The CDR3, as DNA: TGTGCCAGCAGTTACGAGGGGACTAGCGTCGATGAGCAGTTCTTC.

The chain recombines TRBV4-1 with TRBJ1-2, with 9 bases identical to TRBD1. Per germline, CDR1 MGHRA and CDR2 YSYEKL. With V trimmed by 2 bases and J by 6 bases, 4 bases remained unmatched. The CDR3 loop spans 14 amino acids. CDR3 in amino acids: CASSQPGQGNGYTF. The CDR3 DNA sequence: TGCGCCAGCAGCCAACCGGGACAGGGCAATGGCTACACCTTC.

This clonotype was seen more than once but under ten times. This sequence joins TRBV6-1 and TRBJ1-2, with 9 bases identical to TRBD1. The CDR3 extends over 15 amino acids. Germline trimming cut 3 bases from V and 4 bases from J; bases unmatched to any gene: 6. Germline CDR1 MNHNS, CDR2 SASEGT. CDR3 sequence (DNA): TGTGCCAGCAGTGAGGATACAGGGGGCTTCTATGGCTACACCTTC. Encoded protein: CASSEDTGGFYGYTF.

The sample holds a few counts of this clonotype. The chain is built from TRBV7-9 and TRBJ2-1; 14 bases are shared with TRBD2. The CDR3 contains 18 residues. Germline CDR1 reads SEHNR; CDR2 reads FQNEAQ (reference sequence). Trimming at V came to 5 bases and at J to 0 bases, leaving 6 bases not matched to a gene. The CDR3 loop is CASSTRTSGRSSYNEQFF. CDR3 DNA: TGTGCCAGCAGCACCCGGACTAGCGGGAGGAGCTCCTACAATGAGCAGTTCTTC.

V and J are TRBV9 and TRBJ2-3, with 9 bases matching TRBD2. CDR1 is SGDLS, CDR2 YYNGEE, per germline. Trimming removed 3 bases from V and 1 base from J; junction bases left unmatched: 6. The CDR3 runs 16 residues. CDR3 in DNA: TGTGCCAGCAGCGCCCAGGGACTAGCAGGCACAGATACGCAGTATTTT. As protein: CASSAQGLAGTDTQYF.

The V call is TRBV6-1, the J call TRBJ2-5; TRBD2 aligns across 10 bases. Germline values: CDR1 MNHNS, CDR2 SASEGT. Unmatched junction bases numbered 10, after V lost 5 bases and J lost 4 bases. CDR3 length equals 16 residues. The CDR3 here is CASSRGPSGSLETQYF. The CDR3 bases are TGTGCCAGCAGTCGCGGGCCTAGCGGGAGTTTAGAGACCCAGTACTTC.

The CDR3 spells CASSSRAGVRGELFF. DNA for the CDR3: TGTGCCAGCAGTTCCCGGGCAGGGGTGAGGGGGGAGCTGTTTTTT. The V gene is TRBV27, the J gene TRBJ2-2, with a tentative D call TRBD1 (6 bases). The CDR3 consists of 15 residues. The germline gives CDR1 MNHEY, CDR2 SMNVEV (reference sequence). V lost 4 bases and J 8 bases, leaving 17 bases between the germline ends.

V is TRBV7-7 and J is TRBJ2-2, with D uncertain. Germline V gene data show CDR1 as SSHAT and CDR2 as FNYEAQ (reference sequence). V was pared by 2 bases and J by 1 base, with 5 bases between. The CDR3 runs to 14 residues. The CDR3 loop reads CASSLPGNTGELFF. The CDR3 DNA reads TGTGCCAGCAGCTTACCCGGGAACACCGGGGAGCTGTTTTTT.

In its sample, this clonotype was seen a few times. The chain carries TRBV29-1 and TRBJ2-1; 8 bases match TRBD1. The germline V gene has CDR1 SQVTM and CDR2 ANQGSEA. This CDR3 contains 14 residues. Germline trimming cut 6 bases from V and 3 bases from J; bases unmatched to any gene: 7. In nucleotides, the CDR3 is TGCAGCGTCTCGGCACAGGGGGACTACAATGAGCAGTTCTTC. This sequence encodes CSVSAQGDYNEQFF.

The J gene is TRBJ2-1, the V gene TRBV6-1, with TRBD2 identical over 12 bases. There are 15 residues in the CDR3. V dropped 5 bases and J dropped 7; count of bases not matched to a gene: 6. The germline gives CDR1 MNHNS, CDR2 SASEGT. CDR3 sequence reads: CASSRGLAGTNEQFF. The CDR3 bases are TGTGCCAGCAGTCGAGGACTAGCGGGAACTAATGAGCAGTTCTTC.

The V and J genes are TRBV19 and TRBJ2-7, with D possibly called TRBD1 or TRBD2 (5 bases each). The CDR3 totals 17 residues. CDR1 LNHDA and CDR2 SQIVND come from the germline V gene (reference sequence). V lost 0 bases and J 3 bases, leaving 18 bases between the germline ends. CDR3 nucleotide sequence: TGTGCCAGTAGTATAGATACGGAAGGGACCCGAATCTACGAGCAGTACTTC. It yields the protein CASSIDTEGTRIYEQYF.

The table lists this clonotype with a few counts. The rearrangement joins TRBV20-1 to TRBJ1-6; D remains ambiguous. The V gene's germline CDR1 is DFQATT and CDR2 SNEGSKA (reference sequence). This CDR3 comprises 14 residues. V dropped 3 bases and J dropped 10 bases, with 16 bases sitting between them. The CDR3 DNA sequence: TGCAGTGCTAGGTCCGCTGGCGGGGAATCACCCCTCCACTTT. This codes for CSARSAGGESPLHF.

Details on this clonotype: A far larger clone is only one base removed, so a read error is likely. The chain combines TRBV6-1 with TRBJ2-1, with 13 nucleotides matching TRBD2. The CDR3 has 15 amino acids. Trimming took 1 base from V and 6 from J; bases not matched to a gene: 0. In germline, CDR1 is MNHNS, CDR2 SASEGT. For the CDR3, the DNA is TGTGCCAGCAGTGAAGGGACTAGCGGGAGCAATGAGCAGTTCTTC. Amino acid sequence: CASSEGTSGSNEQFF.

This clonotype was detected only a few times. The chain recombines TRBV5-4 with TRBJ2-5; maybe TRBD2 (5 bases). The length of the CDR3 is 13 residues. Trimming took off 0 bases at V and 3 bases at J, with 6 bases between the two ends. Looked up from germline, CDR1 is SGHNT and CDR2 is YYREEE (reference sequence). The CDR3 spells CASSLVGKETQYF. For the CDR3, the DNA is TGTGCCAGCAGCTTGGTCGGGAAAGAGACCCAGTACTTC.

The CDR3 protein is CASSLGRTTGDGAFF. CDR3 DNA sequence: TGTGCCAGCAGCCTAGGACGTACAACAGGGGATGGAGCTTTCTTT. This chain joins TRBV7-9 and TRBJ1-1, with TRBD1 matching over 7 bases. The CDR3 consists of 15 residues. The junction had 16 bases not matched to a gene; V was cut back by 5 bases and J by 10 bases. CDR1 and CDR2 (germline): SEHNR, FQNEAQ (reference sequence). Complete variable domain (other parts from reference TRBV7-9 and TRBJ1-1): DTGVSQNPRHKITKRGQNVTFRCDPISEHNRLYWYRQTLGQGPEFLTYFQNEAQLEKSRLLSDRFSAERPKGSFSTLEIQRTEQGDSAMYLCASSLGRTTGDGAFFGQGTRLTVV.

This rearrangement joins TRBV12-3 or TRBV12-4 to TRBJ2-1; D is perhaps TRBD1 (6 bases). The CDR3 totals 15 residues. Trimming stripped 6 bases from V and 3 bases from J, with 15 bases between. Here the CDR3 reads CASRAGTRVYNEQFF. The CDR3 region has the DNA TGTGCCAGCAGAGCCGGGACAAGGGTCTACAATGAGCAGTTCTTC.